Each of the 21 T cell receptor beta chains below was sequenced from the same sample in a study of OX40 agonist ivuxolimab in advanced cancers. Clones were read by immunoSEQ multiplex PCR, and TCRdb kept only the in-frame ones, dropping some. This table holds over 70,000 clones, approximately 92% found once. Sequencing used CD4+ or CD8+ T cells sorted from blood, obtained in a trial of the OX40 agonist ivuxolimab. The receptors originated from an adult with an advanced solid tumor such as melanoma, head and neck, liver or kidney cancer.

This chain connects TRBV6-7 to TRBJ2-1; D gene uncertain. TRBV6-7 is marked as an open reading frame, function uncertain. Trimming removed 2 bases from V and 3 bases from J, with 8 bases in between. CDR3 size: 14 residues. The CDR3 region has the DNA TGTGCCAGCAGTTACGATCCTCTCTACAATGAGCAGTTCTTC. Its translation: CASSYDPLYNEQFF.

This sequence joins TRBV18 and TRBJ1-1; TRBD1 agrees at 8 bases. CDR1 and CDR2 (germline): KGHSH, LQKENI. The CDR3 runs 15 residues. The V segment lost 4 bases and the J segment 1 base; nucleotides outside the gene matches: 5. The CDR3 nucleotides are TGTGCCAGCTCACGGGTTGGACAGGGGAACACTGAAGCTTTCTTT. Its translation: CASSRVGQGNTEAFF.

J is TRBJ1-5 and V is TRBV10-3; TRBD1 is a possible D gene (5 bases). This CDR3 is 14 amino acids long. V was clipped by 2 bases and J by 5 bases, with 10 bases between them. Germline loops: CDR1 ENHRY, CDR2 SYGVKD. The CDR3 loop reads CAISEGGPDQPQHF. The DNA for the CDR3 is TGTGCCATCAGTGAGGGGGGTCCCGATCAGCCCCAGCATTTT.

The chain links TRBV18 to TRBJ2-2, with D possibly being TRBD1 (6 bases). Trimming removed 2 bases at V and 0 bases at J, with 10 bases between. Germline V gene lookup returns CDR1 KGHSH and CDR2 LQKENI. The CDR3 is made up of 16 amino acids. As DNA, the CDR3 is TGTGCCAGCTCACCAACTGGGGGCGCGAACACCGGGGAGCTGTTTTTT. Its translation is CASSPTGGANTGELFF.

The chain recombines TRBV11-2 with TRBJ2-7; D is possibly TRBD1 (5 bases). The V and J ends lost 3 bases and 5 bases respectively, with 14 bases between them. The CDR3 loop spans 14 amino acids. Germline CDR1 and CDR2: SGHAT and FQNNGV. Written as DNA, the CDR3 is TGTGCCAGCAGCTTCACCCAGGGTACGGACGAGCAGTACGTC. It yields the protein CASSFTQGTDEQYV.

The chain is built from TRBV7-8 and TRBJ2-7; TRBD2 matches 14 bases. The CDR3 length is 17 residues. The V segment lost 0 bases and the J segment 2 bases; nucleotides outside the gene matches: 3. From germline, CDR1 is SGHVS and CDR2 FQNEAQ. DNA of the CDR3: TGTGCCAGCAGCTTAGCACCGGGACTAGCGGGAGCCTACGAGCAGTACTTC. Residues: CASSLAPGLAGAYEQYF.

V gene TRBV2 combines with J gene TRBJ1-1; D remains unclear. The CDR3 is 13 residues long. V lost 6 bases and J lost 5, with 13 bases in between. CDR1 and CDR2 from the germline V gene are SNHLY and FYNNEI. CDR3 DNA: TGTGCCAGCAGCAAGGACCTAAGGACTGAAGCTTTCTTT. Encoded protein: CASSKDLRTEAFF.

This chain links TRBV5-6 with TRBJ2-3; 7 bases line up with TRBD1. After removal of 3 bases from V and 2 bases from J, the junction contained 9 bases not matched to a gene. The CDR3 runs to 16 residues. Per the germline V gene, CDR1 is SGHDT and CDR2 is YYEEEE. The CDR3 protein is CASSSGGDRITDTQYF. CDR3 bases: TGTGCCAGCAGCTCGGGTGGGGACAGAATCACAGATACGCAGTATTTT. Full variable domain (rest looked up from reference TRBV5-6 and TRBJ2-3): DAGVTQSPTHLIKTRGQQVTLRCSPKSGHDTVSWYQQALGQGPQFIFQYYEEEERQRGNFPDRFSGHQFPNYSSELNVNALLLGDSALYLCASSSGGDRITDTQYFGPGTRLTVL.

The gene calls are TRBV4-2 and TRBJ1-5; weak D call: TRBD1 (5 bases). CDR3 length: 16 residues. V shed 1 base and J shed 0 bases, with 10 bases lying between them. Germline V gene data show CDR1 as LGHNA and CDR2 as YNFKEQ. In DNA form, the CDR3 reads TGTGCCAGCAGCCAAGCGGGGGGATATAGCAATCAGCCCCAGCATTTT. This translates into CASSQAGGYSNQPQHF.

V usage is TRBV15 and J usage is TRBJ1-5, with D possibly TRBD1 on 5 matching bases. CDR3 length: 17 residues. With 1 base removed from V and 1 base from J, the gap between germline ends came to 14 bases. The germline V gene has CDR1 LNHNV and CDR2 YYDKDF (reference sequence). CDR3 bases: TGTGCCACCAGCAGAGTCCGGGACTGGGGAAGCAATCAGCCCCAGCATTTT. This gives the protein CATSRVRDWGSNQPQHF.

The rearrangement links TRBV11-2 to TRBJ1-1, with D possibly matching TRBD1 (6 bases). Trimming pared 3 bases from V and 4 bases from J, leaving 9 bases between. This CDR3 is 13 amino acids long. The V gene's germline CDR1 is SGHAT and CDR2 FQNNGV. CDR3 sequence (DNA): TGTGCCAGCAGCTTCACGGGGGCCACTGAAGCTTTCTTT. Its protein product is CASSFTGATEAFF. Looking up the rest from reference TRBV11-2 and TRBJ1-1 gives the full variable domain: EAGVAQSPRYKIIEKRQSVAFWCNPISGHATLYWYQQILGQGPKLLIQFQNNGVVDDSQLPKDRFSAERLKGVDSTLKIQPAKLEDSAVYLCASSFTGATEAFFGQGTRLTVV.

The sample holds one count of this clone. CDR3 nucleotide sequence: TGCGCCAGCAGCTTGGCCTCGACCTACTGGAATGAAAAACTGTTTTTT. This codes for CASSLASTYWNEKLFF. V is TRBV5-1 and J is TRBJ1-4; D uncertain. Germline V gene sequence: CDR1 SGHRS, CDR2 YFSETQ. CDR3 size: 16 residues. V was shortened by 0 bases and J by 5 bases, with 14 bases between the two germline ends.

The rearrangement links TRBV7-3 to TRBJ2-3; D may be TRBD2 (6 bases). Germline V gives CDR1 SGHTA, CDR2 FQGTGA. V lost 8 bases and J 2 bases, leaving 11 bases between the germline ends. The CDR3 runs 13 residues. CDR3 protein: CASGLRDTDTQYF. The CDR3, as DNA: TGTGCCAGCGGTCTGCGGGACACAGATACGCAGTATTTT.

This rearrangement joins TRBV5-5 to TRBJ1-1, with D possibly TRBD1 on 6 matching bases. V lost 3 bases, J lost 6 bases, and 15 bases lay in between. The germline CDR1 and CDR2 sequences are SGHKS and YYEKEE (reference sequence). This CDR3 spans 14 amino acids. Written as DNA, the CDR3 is TGTGCCAGCAGCTCGAAAGGGGGATTCGCTGAAGCTTTCTTT. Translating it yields CASSSKGGFAEAFF.

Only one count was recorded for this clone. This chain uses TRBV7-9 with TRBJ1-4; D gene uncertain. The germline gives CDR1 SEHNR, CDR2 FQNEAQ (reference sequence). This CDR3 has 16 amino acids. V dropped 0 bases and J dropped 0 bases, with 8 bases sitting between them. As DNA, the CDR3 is TGTGCCAGCAGCTTAGCGCCCAGGACAACTAATGAAAAACTGTTTTTT. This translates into CASSLAPRTTNEKLFF.

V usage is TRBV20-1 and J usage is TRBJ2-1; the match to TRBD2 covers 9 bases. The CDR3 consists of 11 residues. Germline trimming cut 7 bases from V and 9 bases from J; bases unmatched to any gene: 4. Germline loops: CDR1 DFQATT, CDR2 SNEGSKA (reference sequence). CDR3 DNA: TGCAGTGTAGCGGGAGCTGCTGAGCAGTTCTTC. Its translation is CSVAGAAEQFF.

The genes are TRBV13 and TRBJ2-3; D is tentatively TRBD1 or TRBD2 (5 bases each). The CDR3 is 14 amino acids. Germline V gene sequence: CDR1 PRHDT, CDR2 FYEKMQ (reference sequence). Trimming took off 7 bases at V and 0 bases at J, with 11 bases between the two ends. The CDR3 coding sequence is TGTGCCAGCAAGAGGGGCCCCAGCACAGATACGCAGTATTTT. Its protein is CASKRGPSTDTQYF.

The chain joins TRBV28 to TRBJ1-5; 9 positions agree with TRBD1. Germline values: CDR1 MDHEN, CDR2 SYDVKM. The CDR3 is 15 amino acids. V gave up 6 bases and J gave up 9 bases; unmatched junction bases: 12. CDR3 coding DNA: TGTGCCAGCAGAGACGGGACAGGGAGAGGGCGGCCCCAGCATTTT. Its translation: CASRDGTGRGRPQHF.

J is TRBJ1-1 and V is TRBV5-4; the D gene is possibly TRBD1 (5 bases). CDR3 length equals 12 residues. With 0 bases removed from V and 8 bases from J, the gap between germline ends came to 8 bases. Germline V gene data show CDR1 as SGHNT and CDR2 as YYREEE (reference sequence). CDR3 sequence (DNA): TGTGCCAGCAGCTTGGCAGGGCCGGAAGCTTTCTTT. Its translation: CASSLAGPEAFF.

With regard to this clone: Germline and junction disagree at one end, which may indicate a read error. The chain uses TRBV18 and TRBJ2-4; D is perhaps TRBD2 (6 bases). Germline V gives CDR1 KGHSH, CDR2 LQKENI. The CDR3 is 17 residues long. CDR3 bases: TGTGCCAGCTCACCAGCGGGGACGGTATTTGCCAAAAATATTCAGTACTTC. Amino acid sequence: CASSPAGTVFAKNIQYF.

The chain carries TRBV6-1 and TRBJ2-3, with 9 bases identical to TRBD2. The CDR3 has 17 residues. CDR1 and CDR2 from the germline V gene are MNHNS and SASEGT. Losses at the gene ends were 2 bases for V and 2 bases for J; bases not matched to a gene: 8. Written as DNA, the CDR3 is TGTGCCAGCAGTGAAAGGGGGACTAGCTCGAACACAGATACGCAGTATTTT. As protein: CASSERGTSSNTDTQYF.